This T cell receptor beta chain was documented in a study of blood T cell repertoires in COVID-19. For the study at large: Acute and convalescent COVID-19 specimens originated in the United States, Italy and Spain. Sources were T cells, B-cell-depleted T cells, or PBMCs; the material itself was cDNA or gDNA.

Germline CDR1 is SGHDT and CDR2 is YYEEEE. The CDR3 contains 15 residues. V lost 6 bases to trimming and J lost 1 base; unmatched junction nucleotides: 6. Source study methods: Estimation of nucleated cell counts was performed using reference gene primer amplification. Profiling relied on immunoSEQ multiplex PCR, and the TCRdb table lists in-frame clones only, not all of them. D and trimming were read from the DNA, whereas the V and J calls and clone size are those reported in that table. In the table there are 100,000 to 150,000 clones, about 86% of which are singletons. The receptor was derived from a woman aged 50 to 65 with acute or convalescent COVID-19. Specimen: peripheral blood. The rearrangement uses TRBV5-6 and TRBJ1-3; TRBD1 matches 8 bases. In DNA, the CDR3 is TGTGCCAGCACCTTCCAGGGGGCTTCTGGAAACACCATATATTTT. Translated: CASTFQGASGNTIYF.